A selection of T cell receptor beta chains follows, all from one sample in a study of blood T cell repertoires in COVID-19. Clones were read by immunoSEQ multiplex PCR, and TCRdb kept only the in-frame ones, dropping some. The table lists 250,000 to 300,000 clones, 70% to 90% of them singletons. The sequenced sample consisted of PBMCs or T cells enriched from blood (not recorded which). The receptors come from a woman in her fifties or sixties who had recovered from COVID-19. The CDR3 runs from the conserved cysteine through the conserved F or W. D genes are given only for firm matches. Only some rows state a clone size, as once, few, many or a class for expanded clones.

j_gene	d_gene	abundance	v_gene	CDR3nt	CDR3aa
TRBJ2-1	-	-	TRBV29-1	TGCAGCGTTGAAGGCTCTCGAAGGGAGTTGGTCTACAATGAGCAGTTCTTC	CSVEGSRRELVYNEQFF
TRBJ1-5	-	once	TRBV28	TGTGCCAGCAGGCCAGGGTTGCGGCGGAGATTAAGCAATCAGCCCCAGCATTTT	CASRPGLRRRLSNQPQHF
TRBJ1-1	TRBD1	-	TRBV9	TGTGCCAGCAGCGTAATGGGACAGATGAACACTGAAGCTTTCTTT	CASSVMGQMNTEAFF
TRBJ2-7	TRBD1	-	TRBV11-2	TGTGCCAGCAGCCGACCAGGGGGCGGGTACGAGCAGTACTTC	CASSRPGGGYEQYF
TRBJ1-4	TRBD1	-	TRBV6-1	TGTGCCAGCAGTGAAAGGGGCAGGGGGCTAGGGAAACTGTTTTTT	CASSERGRGLGKLFF
TRBJ2-7	-	-	TRBV10-3	TGTGCCATCAGTGAGGTCTTGGCGGGCGAGCAGTACTTC	CAISEVLAGEQYF
TRBJ2-3	TRBD2	-	TRBV4-1	TGCGCCAGCAGCCATTTCGGGAGCGGGGGCACAGATACGCAGTATTTT	CASSHFGSGGTDTQYF
TRBJ1-3	-	-	TRBV28	TGTGCCAGCAGTTTAATTCGGAGGATCTCTGGAAACACCATATATTTT	CASSLIRRISGNTIYF
TRBJ2-7	TRBD2	-	TRBV7-8	TGTGCCAGCAGCCGAGCGAAGGGACTAGCGGGAGAGTCCCGCACCTACGAGCAGTACTTC	CASSRAKGLAGESRTYEQYF
TRBJ2-2	-	once	TRBV5-1	TGCGCCAGCAGCTCGTTTAGCGCGAACACCGGGGAGCTGTTTTTT	CASSSFSANTGELFF
TRBJ1-1	TRBD1	-	TRBV29-1	TGCAGCGTAAACAGGGGGACGTCTGAAGCTTTCTTT	CSVNRGTSEAFF
TRBJ2-4	TRBD2	-	TRBV11-3	TGTGCCAGCAGCTTAGATGGGAGGGAAGCCAAAAACATTCAGTACTTC	CASSLDGREAKNIQYF
TRBJ2-1	TRBD2	-	TRBV9	TGTGCCAGCAGCGGACGGACTAGCAGAGACAATGAGCAGTTCTTC	CASSGRTSRDNEQFF
TRBJ1-2	-	-	TRBV9	TGTGCCAGCAGCGTAGATTCGACAGAGTATGGCTACACCTTC	CASSVDSTEYGYTF
TRBJ1-2	TRBD1	-	TRBV29-1	TGCAGCGTTGGAGAGACAGGGTTCGACTATGGCTACACCTTC	CSVGETGFDYGYTF
TRBJ2-1	TRBD1	few	TRBV5-1	TGCGCCAGCAGCTTAGGGGGCCTAGAGGGCAATGAGCAGTTCTTC	CASSLGGLEGNEQFF
TRBJ2-1	-	-	TRBV7-9	TGTGCCAGCAGCCCGGTGGGGGGCTCCTACAATGAGCAGTTCTTC	CASSPVGGSYNEQFF
TRBJ2-3	TRBD2	-	TRBV3-1/TRBV3-2	TGTGCCAGCAGCCAAGATTGGCGGGGGACGGATACGCAGTATTTT	CASSQDWRGTDTQYF
TRBJ1-5	TRBD1	-	TRBV5-6	TGTGCCAGCAGCCGATACGGACAGGGAGGGGTCGGCAATCAGCCCCAGCATTTT	CASSRYGQGGVGNQPQHF
TRBJ2-2	-	-	TRBV28	TGTGCCAGCGAGCAGCCAGGGACCGGGGAGCTGTTTTTT	CASEQPGTGELFF
TRBJ2-3	TRBD1	-	TRBV29-1	TGCAGCGTTGAACGAATGGGCGGACAGGGTTACACAGATACGCAGTATTTT	CSVERMGGQGYTDTQYF
TRBJ2-1	TRBD2	-	TRBV5-6	TGTGCCAGCAGCTTGGGAGCTAGATGGGCGGGAGATGACAATGAGCAGTTCTTC	CASSLGARWAGDDNEQFF
TRBJ2-7	-	-	TRBV7-9	TGTGCCAGCAGCTACCGGACAGAATCCTACGAGCAGTACTTC	CASSYRTESYEQYF
TRBJ2-1	TRBD1	few	TRBV27	TGTGCCAGCAGTTACGGAAGAACAGGGGAGCGTGAGCAGTTCTTC	CASSYGRTGEREQFF
TRBJ2-3	-	-	TRBV24-1	TGTGCCACCGGTTCGCGTATTGGTAGCACAGATACGCAGTATTTT	CATGSRIGSTDTQYF
TRBJ1-5	TRBD1	-	TRBV27	TGTGCCAGCAGTCAACAGGGGGGCAATCAGCCCCAGCATTTT	CASSQQGGNQPQHF
TRBJ2-3	-	-	TRBV3-1/TRBV3-2	TGTGCCAGCAGCCAACGAACTAGCACAGATACGCAGTATTTT	CASSQRTSTDTQYF
TRBJ2-1	-	-	TRBV7-4	TGTGCCAGCAGTCAACCAGATCGGTTCTTC	CASSQPDRFF
TRBJ1-1	TRBD1	-	TRBV10-3	TGTGCCATCAGTGAGTTAGGGGACAGTAATGAAGCTTTCTTT	CAISELGDSNEAFF
TRBJ2-5	-	-	TRBV9	TGTGCCAGCAGCGTGGATAGCGGCGGGGAGACCCAGTACTTC	CASSVDSGGETQYF
TRBJ1-6	-	-	TRBV27	TGTGCCAGCAGTTTCCTTGCCGGGGATGTTTCGGATTCACCCCTCCACTTT	CASSFLAGDVSDSPLHF
TRBJ2-7	-	-	TRBV2	TGTGCCAGCAGTGAAGTGGAGCGGAATACCTACGAGCAGTACTTC	CASSEVERNTYEQYF
TRBJ1-2	TRBD1	-	TRBV7-8	TGTGCCAGCAGCTTAGGACAGGGACTGGGAGGCTACACCTTC	CASSLGQGLGGYTF
TRBJ2-4	-	-	TRBV21-1	TGTGCCAGCAGCAAAGCCCAGACTCGCCCCTATCGCAAAAACATTCAGTACTTC	CASSKAQTRPYRKNIQYF
TRBJ2-7	TRBD2	-	TRBV28	TGTGCCAGCACCGCTGGACTAGCGGTTATCTACGAGCAGTACTTC	CASTAGLAVIYEQYF
TRBJ2-7	TRBD1	-	TRBV5-1	TGCGCCAGCAGCTTGGCCGGGACAGGGGTCTACGAGCAGTACTTC	CASSLAGTGVYEQYF
TRBJ2-2	-	-	TRBV19	TGTGCCAGTAGTATTAGACTAGCGAACACCGGGGAGCTGTTTTTT	CASSIRLANTGELFF
TRBJ2-5	-	once	TRBV12-3/TRBV12-4	TGTGCCAGCTCTAGACTGCCCGGCGAGACCCAGTACTTC	CASSRLPGETQYF
TRBJ2-3	TRBD2	-	TRBV28	TGTGCCAGCAGTTCACCACTAGCGGAGACTCAACCACCCTTGGATACGCAGTATTTT	CASSSPLAETQPPLDTQYF
TRBJ1-3	-	few	TRBV18	TGTGCCAGCTCTCGGGGGGCGCAGGGAAACACCATATATTTT	CASSRGAQGNTIYF
TRBJ1-3	-	once	TRBV5-8	TGTGCCAGCAGGCAGGATGGAAACACCATATATTTT	CASRQDGNTIYF
TRBJ2-4	-	few	TRBV12-3/TRBV12-4	TGTGCCAGCAGTTTAAGTAGCGGAAACATTCAGTACTTC	CASSLSSGNIQYF
TRBJ2-1	-	-	TRBV28	TGTGCCAGCAGTTCCGGGGTAAGGAATGAGCAGTTCTTC	CASSSGVRNEQFF
TRBJ2-1	-	-	TRBV28	TGTGCCAGCACGCCGCGCGGGCGCAATGAGCAGTTCTTC	CASTPRGRNEQFF
TRBJ1-4	TRBD1	-	TRBV5-4	TGTGCCAGCAGCTCTGGACAGGGAGGGGGTGAAAAACTGTTTTTT	CASSSGQGGGEKLFF
TRBJ1-2	TRBD1	-	TRBV27	TGTGCCAGCAGGCCGGCGGGGACAGGGGACCGCTACACCTTC	CASRPAGTGDRYTF
TRBJ2-7	TRBD2	-	TRBV2	TGTGCCAGCAGTGCCCAACTAGCGGTGAGCTCCTACGAGCAGTACTTC	CASSAQLAVSSYEQYF
TRBJ2-1	-	-	TRBV9	TGTGCCAGCAGCCCCTTAGCGGATGAGCAGTTCTTC	CASSPLADEQFF
TRBJ1-2	-	-	TRBV7-2	TGTGCCAGCAGCTTAGAGTGGCAGGGCTCCACAGGCTACACCTTC	CASSLEWQGSTGYTF
TRBJ1-5	TRBD1	-	TRBV28	TGTGCCAGCAGATCTAGACAGGGCGTCAATCAGCCCCAGCATTTT	CASRSRQGVNQPQHF
TRBJ1-1	-	-	TRBV7-9	TGTGCCAGCAGCTTAGTGGGGCAGGGCTTCACTGAAGCTTTCTTT	CASSLVGQGFTEAFF
TRBJ1-1	-	-	TRBV5-1	TGCGCCAGCAGCACACAGGGTACTGAAGCTTTCTTT	CASSTQGTEAFF
TRBJ2-4	TRBD2	-	TRBV6-6	TGTGCCAGCAGTTACGGGGGGGACTTAGCCAAAAACATTCAGTACTTC	CASSYGGDLAKNIQYF
TRBJ2-3	TRBD1	-	TRBV5-1	TGCGCCAGCAGCTTGGTACCAGGGGGCAAAGATACGCAGTATTTT	CASSLVPGGKDTQYF
TRBJ1-5	-	few	TRBV7-9	TGTGCCAGCAGCCTTAGCGGAGCGGCTTCCAATCAGCCCCAGCATTTT	CASSLSGAASNQPQHF
TRBJ1-6	TRBD1	-	TRBV19	TGTGCCAGTACCTCTAAGGGGACAGGGATTAATTCACCCCTCCACTTT	CASTSKGTGINSPLHF
TRBJ1-1	-	-	TRBV28	TGTGCCAGCAGTTTAGTAGGGAGTCGAGCTTTCTTT	CASSLVGSRAFF